This T cell receptor beta chain appears in the sequencing data of a study of cytomegalovirus exposure and HLA in healthy donors. Study at large: The study's early data release held approximately 91 million unique TCRs from HLA-typed donors. Study results and caveats: Using a false discovery rate of 0.05, a later analysis showed that fewer than 20,000 TCR beta sequences were associated with HLA alleles. A later analysis, which compared TCR beta chains of equal frequency, found the HLA-associated ones more clonally expanded.

The study ran its PCR with 60 Vbeta and 13 Jbeta primers. TCRdb's copy holds only in-frame clones and misses some; the assay was immunoSEQ multiplex PCR. Found here are some 150,000 clones, 75% to 80% of them singletons; the top ten hold approximately 0.99%. The CDR3 runs 15 residues. Germline V gene lookup returns CDR1 SGHDN and CDR2 FVKESK. The V gene lost 2 bases and the J gene lost 3 bases, with 10 bases spanning the gap. Note on this clone: Its specificity is not known.

The chain couples TRBV14 to TRBJ2-2, with D possibly being TRBD1 (6 bases). This receptor was obtained from a male donor in good health and CMV-seronegative. Sequencing was carried out using PBMCs. In nucleotides, the CDR3 is TGTGCCAGCAGCCAACCGACAGGCCACACCGGGGAGCTGTTTTTT. Translation gives CASSQPTGHTGELFF.